These 26 T cell receptor beta chains share one sample of origin, sequenced in a study of CD4 and CD8 cells across lung adenocarcinoma regions. TCRdb re-called the PCR reads with MiXCR, one entry per CDR3 protein. The sample consists of over 15,000 distinct CDR3 sequences, around 56% of them appearing once. The source material was CD8+ T cells from the center of a lung tumor. The origin of the receptors is a female donor with lung adenocarcinoma. The CD4 and CD8 labels of this study may be unreliable.

This clonotype was seen at least ten times. The V gene is TRBV6-1, the J gene TRBJ1-3; weak D call: TRBD1 (6 bases). The germline gives CDR1 MNHNS, CDR2 SASEGT. Deletions cut 1 base from V and 0 bases from J, with 10 bases between. The CDR3 is 16 amino acids. This CDR3 is CASSEGGRGSGNTIYF. The CDR3 nucleotides are TGTGCCAGCAGTGAAGGAGGCAGGGGCTCTGGAAACACCATATATTTT.

This clonotype was seen once. An end of the junction does not agree with germline; a read error may underlie this. CDR3 DNA: TGTGCCAGCAGTCGCGGGCTAGCGGGGGGGCCTGGCCAAGATACGCAGTATTTC. Encoded protein: CASSRGLAGGPGQDTQYF. The V gene is TRBV6-1, the J gene TRBJ2-3, with 12 bases identical to TRBD2. Germline CDR1 and CDR2: MNHNS and SASEGT. This CDR3 spans 18 amino acids.

This clonotype appeared a few times. The chain has TRBV4-1 and TRBJ2-5; D is undetermined. Trimming took off 1 base at V and 1 base at J, with 13 bases between the two ends. This CDR3 has 16 residues. Germline CDR1 is MGHRA and CDR2 is YSYEKL. CDR3 DNA: TGCGCCAGCAGCCAAGTCCCAGCCCCATTCCAAGAGACCCAGTACTTC. As protein: CASSQVPAPFQETQYF.

This clonotype has more than one count but fewer than ten. The chain is built from TRBV30 and TRBJ2-1; perhaps D is TRBD1 or TRBD2 (5 bases each). The CDR3 consists of 16 residues. The V end was cut by 2 bases, the J end by 8 bases, with 22 bases between. Germline V lookup: CDR1 GTSNPN, CDR2 SVGIG (reference sequence). This chain's CDR3 is CAWSSRLGKGRDEQFF. In nucleotides, the CDR3 is TGTGCCTGGAGTAGCCGACTGGGAAAGGGACGTGATGAGCAGTTCTTC.

Written as DNA, the CDR3 is TGTGCCAGCACGGTGTTCTCCTACAATGAGCAGTTCTTC. It specifies CASTVFSYNEQFF. The V call is TRBV6-1, the J call TRBJ2-1; D gene ambiguous. Trimming stripped 7 bases from V and 0 bases from J, with 7 bases between. In germline, CDR1 is MNHNS, CDR2 SASEGT. The CDR3 runs 13 residues.

With regard to this clonotype: At one boundary the junction diverges from the germline segment, which might be a read error. The CDR3 DNA follows: TGTGCCAGCAGTTATGGGGGGCGTGGCAAAGACACGCAGTACTTT. It encodes CASSYGGRGKDTQYF. The genes are TRBV6-2 or TRBV6-3 and TRBJ2-4; the D gene could be TRBD1 or TRBD2 (6 bases each). This CDR3 has 15 residues. The germline V gene has CDR1 MNHEY and CDR2 SVGEGT.

The gene calls are TRBV6-2 or TRBV6-3 and TRBJ2-3; D is uncertain. Germline values: CDR1 MNHEY, CDR2 SVGEGT. The V and J ends lost 1 base and 4 bases respectively, with 3 bases between them. The CDR3 is made up of 12 amino acids. This CDR3 reads CASSYFPDTQYF. DNA for the CDR3: TGTGCCAGCAGTTACTTTCCAGATACGCAGTATTTT.

The chain is built from TRBV5-1 and TRBJ2-1, with 13 bases fitting TRBD2. This CDR3 region has 15 residues. Per germline, CDR1 SGHRS and CDR2 YFSETQ. Germline trimming cut 3 bases from V and 8 bases from J; bases unmatched to any gene: 5. CDR3 in amino acids: CASSWGTSGIDEQFF. The DNA for the CDR3 is TGCGCCAGCAGCTGGGGGACTAGCGGGATCGATGAGCAGTTCTTC.

This clonotype is termed medium-sized. The V and J genes are TRBV6-1 and TRBJ2-5; 13 nucleotides agree with TRBD2. The CDR3 is made up of 15 amino acids. The trim removed 4 bases at V and 6 bases at J, leaving 5 bases unmatched. In germline, CDR1 is MNHNS, CDR2 SASEGT. CDR3 region: CASSGGLAGVKTQYF. CDR3 DNA: TGTGCCAGCAGTGGCGGACTAGCGGGGGTAAAGACCCAGTACTTC.

Written as DNA, the CDR3 is TGTGCCATCAGTGAGGCGGCCTACGAGCAGTACTTC. Amino acids: CAISEAAYEQYF. The chain joins TRBV10-3 to TRBJ2-1; D ambiguous. The J call could be wrong; TRBJ2-7 is a better fit for the DNA end. CDR1 ENHRY and CDR2 SYGVKD come from the germline V gene. The CDR3 covers 12 residues.

The rearrangement uses TRBV11-2 and TRBJ2-1; 8 bases match TRBD1. Germline CDR1 and CDR2: SGHAT and FQNNGV. This CDR3 region has 15 residues. V trimming: 1 base; J trimming: 1 base; junction bases outside the gene matches: 0. The CDR3 here is CASSLGTGSYNEQFF. CDR3 nucleotide sequence: TGTGCCAGCAGCTTAGGGACAGGGTCCTACAATGAGCAGTTCTTC.

Many counts were recorded for this clonotype. This chain connects TRBV7-2 to TRBJ2-3, with 11 bases matching TRBD2. V trimming: 6 bases; J trimming: 2 bases; junction bases outside the gene matches: 19. Germline V gene lookup returns CDR1 SGHTA and CDR2 FQGNSA. This CDR3 is 20 amino acids long. As DNA, the CDR3 is TGTGCCAGCAGGGGAACTAGTGGTCCCGGGACTAGCGGCTCCACAGATACGCAGTATTTT. It specifies CASRGTSGPGTSGSTDTQYF.

In this sample, this clonotype turned up many times. The V call is TRBV6-1, the J call TRBJ2-5; 9 bases map to TRBD2. J gave up 2 bases and V 6 bases, and 10 bases lay outside the gene matches. Germline V CDR1 and CDR2: MNHNS, SASEGT. The CDR3 covers 16 residues. The CDR3, as DNA: TGTGCCAGCAGGCGAGACCCGACTAGCGGACAAGAGACCCAGTACTTC. This sequence encodes CASRRDPTSGQETQYF.

This clonotype has at least ten counts. V usage is TRBV6-5 and J usage is TRBJ2-1; 7 bases match TRBD1. The length of the CDR3 is 15 residues. Germline CDR1 MNHEY, CDR2 SVGAGI. Trimming took 2 bases from V and 6 from J; bases not matched to a gene: 7. This CDR3 reads CASSYLPTGTNEQFF. CDR3 coding DNA: TGTGCCAGCAGTTACCTACCGACAGGGACCAATGAGCAGTTCTTC.

The chain's CDR3 is CASSAYRETQYF. CDR3 nucleotides: TGTGCCAGCAGCGCTTACCGTGAGACCCAGTACTTC. V and J are TRBV6-1 and TRBJ2-5; D gene ambiguous. This CDR3 is built from 12 residues. V lost 6 bases to trimming and J lost 5 bases, with 10 bases between them. Germline lookup yields CDR1 MNHNS and CDR2 SASEGT.

The chain joins TRBV6-1 to TRBJ2-3; D may be TRBD2 (5 bases). Trimming left V 1 base short and J 6 bases short, with 23 bases between. This CDR3 has 18 amino acids. Germline lookup yields CDR1 MNHNS and CDR2 SASEGT. The CDR3 nucleotides read TGTGCCAGCAGTGAAGATGCTATGGAGGCAGCGCTTCGGGATACGCAGTATTTT. It translates to CASSEDAMEAALRDTQYF.

The J gene is TRBJ2-1, the V gene TRBV6-1; 9 bases line up with TRBD2. Germline loops: CDR1 MNHNS, CDR2 SASEGT. This CDR3 is built from 16 residues. The junction had 5 bases not matched to a gene; V was cut back by 2 bases and J by 3 bases. The CDR3 protein is CASSEFEREDYNEQFF. In nucleotides, the CDR3 is TGTGCCAGCAGTGAATTCGAGCGGGAGGACTACAATGAGCAGTTCTTC.

This clonotype came up a few times. V is TRBV7-8 and J is TRBJ2-3, with D perhaps matching TRBD2 (8 bases). The DNA matches TRBJ2-7 better at its end, which makes the J call doubtful. Looked up from germline, CDR1 is SGHVS and CDR2 is FQNEAQ. The CDR3 contains 18 residues. The CDR3 nucleotides are TGTGCCAGCAGCTTAGATTCTCGGGAGGGACAGTACTACAATGAGCAGTACTTC. Protein product: CASSLDSREGQYYNEQYF.

This chain links TRBV7-2 with TRBJ2-5, with 13 nucleotides matching TRBD2. The length of the CDR3 is 17 residues. The ends lost 0 bases at V and 7 bases at J; junction bases unmatched: 8. The V gene's germline CDR1 is SGHTA and CDR2 FQGNSA. CDR3 bases: TGTGCCAGCAGCTTAGCCAGAACTAGCGGGGGGGACGGGACCCAGTACTTC. Translation: CASSLARTSGGDGTQYF.

In its sample, this clonotype was seen many times. The chain joins TRBV20-1 to TRBJ2-3; maybe TRBD1 (7 bases). Germline V gene lookup returns CDR1 DFQATT and CDR2 SNEGSKA (reference sequence). V was trimmed by 6 bases and J by 5 bases, leaving 21 bases between them. The CDR3 is 15 residues long. In nucleotides, the CDR3 is TGCAGTGCCCCTCCGGGGGACAGCGTAGTAGATACGCAGTATTTT. This gives the protein CSAPPGDSVVDTQYF.

Details on this clonotype: The junction departs from germline at one end; a sequencing error may be responsible. The V and J genes are TRBV6-1 and TRBJ1-2; the match to TRBD1 covers 12 bases. The CDR3 runs to 15 residues. The germline V gene has CDR1 MNHNS and CDR2 SASEGT. CDR3 sequence (DNA): TGTGCCAGCAGCGAAGCCGGGACAGGGGGCAATGGCTACACCTTC. This codes for CASSEAGTGGNGYTF.

CDR3 nucleotides: TGTGCCAGCAGCTTATATCATGATGCAACTAATGAAAAACTGTTTTTT. It yields the protein CASSLYHDATNEKLFF. The chain carries TRBV7-8 and TRBJ1-4; D ambiguous. CDR1 SGHVS and CDR2 FQNEAQ come from the germline V gene. This CDR3 spans 16 amino acids. V was trimmed by 2 bases and J by 0 bases, leaving 10 bases between them.

The chain combines TRBV6-4 with TRBJ2-3; maybe TRBD1 (5 bases). Between the trimmed V and J ends, which lost 11 bases and 11 bases, there was a span of 29 bases. CDR3 length: 15 residues. Germline V gives CDR1 MRHNA, CDR2 SNTAGT. In DNA, the CDR3 is TGTGCCCTGGGTCTCCAGGCTGTGAGCACAGGTGAGCAGTATTTT. Translation gives CALGLQAVSTGEQYF.

This clonotype showed up many times. The rearrangement uses TRBV6-1 and TRBJ2-5; D is possibly TRBD2 (6 bases). The CDR3 runs to 17 residues. Trimming took 5 bases from V and 1 from J, leaving 20 bases between them. Per germline, CDR1 MNHNS and CDR2 SASEGT. CDR3 DNA: TGTGCCAGCAGTCTGGATGGAGGGGCCCTCTCCCAAGAGACCCAGTACTTC. Protein product: CASSLDGGALSQETQYF.

The genes are TRBV6-1 and TRBJ2-3, with 12 bases aligning to TRBD2. V lost 6 bases and J lost 5; bases outside the gene matches: 0. Germline-derived CDR1 and CDR2 are MNHNS and SASEGT. The CDR3 runs to 13 residues. For the CDR3, the DNA is TGTGCCAGCAGGACTAGCGGGAGAGATACGCAGTATTTT. This gives the protein CASRTSGRDTQYF.

The J gene is TRBJ2-3, the V gene TRBV10-3; TRBD2 matches at 9 bases. Trimming took 10 bases from V and 11 from J; bases not matched to a gene: 19. CDR3 length: 15 residues. The germline CDR1 and CDR2 sequences are ENHRY and SYGVKD. CDR3 sequence (DNA): TGTGCCACCGAAAAGCCGGGACTAGCCAAAAATATGCAGTATTTT. Translation: CATEKPGLAKNMQYF.